Listed here are 23 T cell receptor beta chains from one sample, sequenced in a study of cytomegalovirus exposure and HLA in healthy donors. PCR employed 60 Vbeta and 13 Jbeta primers. Sequenced by immunoSEQ multiplex PCR; TCRdb stores in-frame clones only, minus some. Among around 150,000 clones listed, around 77% were seen once. Material for sequencing was PBMCs. The receptors come from a man aged 25-45 years in good health and CMV-seronegative.

The genes are TRBV6-5 and TRBJ2-7, with 11 bases lining up with TRBD2. After removal of 7 bases from V and 3 bases from J, the junction contained 5 bases not matched to a gene. CDR1 and CDR2 from the germline V gene are MNHEY and SVGAGI. CDR3 length equals 14 residues. CDR3: CASNPLAGVYEQYF. The CDR3 nucleotides are TGTGCCAGCAACCCACTAGCGGGAGTCTACGAGCAGTACTTC.

This sequence joins TRBV9 and TRBJ1-1; D gene uncertain. Germline V gene data show CDR1 as SGDLS and CDR2 as YYNGEE. V was clipped by 0 bases and J by 2 bases, with 5 bases between them. CDR3 length: 13 residues. The CDR3 sequence is CASSVGANTEAFF. The CDR3 DNA reads as TGTGCCAGCAGCGTAGGGGCAAACACTGAAGCTTTCTTT.

The chain joins TRBV5-6 to TRBJ2-7, with D tentatively TRBD1 (6 bases). V was shortened by 3 bases and J by 4 bases, with 11 bases between the two germline ends. Germline V gives CDR1 SGHDT, CDR2 YYEEEE. The CDR3 runs 13 residues. DNA of the CDR3: TGTGCCAGCAGCTGGGACACAAAATACGAGCAGTACTTC. Translated: CASSWDTKYEQYF.

The rearrangement joins TRBV28 to TRBJ2-7; 7 bases fit TRBD2. The V gene's germline CDR1 is MDHEN and CDR2 SYDVKM. Trimming took 1 base from V and 0 from J; bases not matched to a gene: 9. This CDR3 has 17 residues. The CDR3 is CASSLSSLASHSYEQYF. Written as DNA, the CDR3 is TGTGCCAGCAGTTTATCGTCACTAGCGTCACACTCCTACGAGCAGTACTTC.

The gene calls are TRBV4-1 and TRBJ2-2; D remains ambiguous. The CDR3 extends over 13 amino acids. Germline CDR1 MGHRA, CDR2 YSYEKL. Trimming cost V 1 base and J 7 bases, with 7 bases left between them. CDR3 bases: TGCGCCAGCAGCCAAGTCCTCGGCGGGGAGCTGTTTTTT. This codes for CASSQVLGGELFF.

The rearrangement links TRBV9 to TRBJ2-7, with D hard to call. CDR1 and CDR2 (germline): SGDLS, YYNGEE. V was cut by 3 bases and J by 0 bases, with 16 bases left in between. The CDR3 has 16 residues. The CDR3 region is CASSAGLAGASYEQYF. For the CDR3, the DNA is TGTGCCAGCAGCGCAGGATTGGCAGGCGCCTCCTACGAGCAGTACTTC.

The chain has TRBV6-1 and TRBJ2-1; 11 nucleotides line up with TRBD2. J lost 6 bases, V lost 8 bases, and 9 bases had no gene match. This CDR3 has 15 residues. Per the germline V gene, CDR1 is MNHNS and CDR2 is SASEGT. The CDR3 loop is CASQVGLAGGNEQFF. The CDR3 region has the DNA TGTGCCAGCCAAGTGGGGCTAGCGGGAGGCAATGAGCAGTTCTTC.

The chain recombines TRBV6-1 with TRBJ2-7; 12 positions match TRBD1. There are 14 residues in the CDR3. Looked up from germline, CDR1 is MNHNS and CDR2 is SASEGT. The ends lost 5 bases at V and 7 bases at J; junction bases unmatched: 6. CDR3 sequence: CASSSRDRGPEQYF. CDR3 coding DNA: TGTGCCAGCAGTTCCCGGGACAGGGGGCCTGAGCAGTACTTC.

The chain links TRBV6-6 to TRBJ2-7, with a possible D match to TRBD2 (5 bases). The germline V gene has CDR1 MNHNY and CDR2 SVGAGI (reference sequence). This CDR3 spans 15 amino acids. V shed 0 bases and J shed 0 bases, with 9 bases lying between them. CDR3 bases: TGTGCCAGCAGTTACTCGACGGGGATCTCCTACGAGCAGTACTTC. It is translated as CASSYSTGISYEQYF.

This clone was seen a handful of times. V and J are TRBV6-5 and TRBJ2-5; tentatively, D is TRBD1 (6 bases). CDR1 is MNHEY and CDR2 is SVGAGI in the germline V gene. Trimming took 1 base from V and 5 from J, leaving 14 bases between them. The CDR3 length is 15 residues. Written as DNA, the CDR3 is TGTGCCAGCAGTTACTTACAGGGTATGGTTGAGACCCAGTACTTC. As protein: CASSYLQGMVETQYF.

This chain links TRBV7-3 with TRBJ2-5; 9 positions match TRBD2. Germline V CDR1 and CDR2: SGHTA, FQGTGA. This CDR3 has 15 amino acids. V shed 5 bases and J 0 bases; nucleotides not matched to a gene: 4. The CDR3 DNA sequence: TGTGCCAGCAGCGCCGGACTAGCGAACCAAGAGACCCAGTACTTC. As protein: CASSAGLANQETQYF.

The genes are TRBV11-2 and TRBJ2-2, with TRBD2 matching over 7 bases. The CDR3 covers 15 residues. Germline CDR1 is SGHAT and CDR2 is FQNNGV. V lost 6 bases, J lost 6 bases, and 10 bases stayed unmatched. The CDR3 sequence is CASSYSWGGAGELFF. The CDR3 nucleotides read TGTGCCAGCAGTTACAGCTGGGGGGGAGCCGGGGAGCTGTTTTTT.

The V call is TRBV7-2, the J call TRBJ2-7; D may be TRBD2 (6 bases). The CDR3 is made up of 15 amino acids. V lost 4 bases, J lost 2 bases, and 15 bases lay in between. Looked up from germline, CDR1 is SGHTA and CDR2 is FQGNSA. The CDR3 is CASSSDRDFPYEQYF. The DNA of the CDR3 is TGTGCCAGCAGCTCGGACCGGGACTTTCCCTACGAGCAGTACTTC.

The rearrangement links TRBV20-1 to TRBJ2-7; D uncertain. The CDR3 is 11 amino acids. With 6 bases removed from V and 3 bases from J, the gap between germline ends came to 9 bases. Germline-derived CDR1 and CDR2 are DFQATT and SNEGSKA (reference sequence). The CDR3 loop reads CSASKFYEQYF. The CDR3, as DNA: TGCAGTGCGAGTAAATTCTACGAGCAGTACTTC.

V usage is TRBV6-1 and J usage is TRBJ2-7; maybe TRBD2 (6 bases). This CDR3 comprises 13 residues. Trimming took 4 bases from V and 7 from J, leaving 14 bases between them. Germline V gives CDR1 MNHNS, CDR2 SASEGT. The CDR3 bases are TGTGCCAGCAGTGTGAGGGTCGCGGGGGAGCAGTACTTC. Translating it yields CASSVRVAGEQYF.

The V call is TRBV30, the J call TRBJ1-3; D is unclear. The V end was cut by 5 bases, the J end by 4 bases, with 9 bases between. The CDR3 totals 12 residues. The germline V gene encodes CDR1 GTSNPN and CDR2 SVGIG (reference sequence). CDR3 DNA: TGTGCCTGGCGAGGGTACGGAAACACCATATATTTT. Translating it yields CAWRGYGNTIYF.

The chain couples TRBV27 to TRBJ2-7; a possible D gene is TRBD2 (5 bases). Trimming removed 2 bases from V and 0 bases from J, with 8 bases in between. CDR1 is MNHEY and CDR2 is SMNVEV in the germline V gene (reference sequence). The CDR3 has 14 amino acids. In DNA, the CDR3 is TGTGCCAGCAGTTTACGGGGAATCTCCTACGAGCAGTACTTC. Protein sequence: CASSLRGISYEQYF.

The rearrangement joins TRBV6-6 to TRBJ2-7; 12 bases map to TRBD2. This CDR3 has 15 amino acids. V shed 5 bases, J shed 5 bases, and the junction held 7 bases outside the gene matches. Germline V gene sequence: CDR1 MNHNY, CDR2 SVGAGI (reference sequence). The CDR3 sequence: CASSVTSGSGHEQYF. The CDR3 bases are TGTGCCAGCAGTGTGACTAGCGGGAGCGGCCACGAGCAGTACTTC.

V usage is TRBV4-1 and J usage is TRBJ2-3; 7 bases align to TRBD2. The germline V gene encodes CDR1 MGHRA and CDR2 YSYEKL. The CDR3 runs 15 residues. J was trimmed by 3 bases and V by 6 bases; bases with no gene match: 9. As DNA, the CDR3 is TGCGCCAGCAGTATACTAGCGAAAGGGACAGATACGCAGTATTTT. It codes for CASSILAKGTDTQYF.

The chain is built from TRBV5-6 and TRBJ2-5, with a possible D match to TRBD1 (5 bases). V was clipped by 5 bases and J by 4 bases, with 18 bases between them. This CDR3 comprises 15 residues. Per germline, CDR1 SGHDT and CDR2 YYEEEE. The CDR3 DNA reads as TGTGCCAGCAGAGGTAGCAGGGTTCCCAGAGAGACCCAGTACTTC. Residues: CASRGSRVPRETQYF.

The sample holds a few counts of this clone. The chain employs TRBV18 and TRBJ1-2; D is undetermined. The CDR3 has 14 amino acids. The germline gives CDR1 KGHSH, CDR2 LQKENI. With 2 bases removed from V and 2 bases from J, the gap between germline ends came to 9 bases. The DNA for the CDR3 is TGTGCCAGCTCACCAGGAGCGGACAACTATGGCTACACCTTC. Amino acids: CASSPGADNYGYTF.

The chain combines TRBV6-1 with TRBJ1-2; 7 bases match TRBD1. The ends lost 4 bases at V and 8 bases at J; junction bases unmatched: 13. Per germline, CDR1 MNHNS and CDR2 SASEGT. CDR3 size: 15 residues. The CDR3 loop reads CASSVYTGTANGYTF. CDR3 in DNA: TGTGCCAGCAGTGTATATACCGGGACAGCAAACGGCTACACCTTC.

The chain employs TRBV19 and TRBJ2-1; D is unclear. V gave up 6 bases and J gave up 4 bases, with 13 bases separating them. The CDR3 is 14 amino acids. Germline V gene lookup returns CDR1 LNHDA and CDR2 SQIVND (reference sequence). CDR3 region: CASRADRSYNEQFF. The CDR3 bases are TGTGCCAGTAGGGCTGATAGGAGTTACAATGAGCAGTTCTTC.